The 24 T cell receptor beta chains listed next were all sequenced from one sample in a study of identical twins. MiXCR, applied by TCRdb to the 5' RACE reads, yields one record per CDR3 protein. This table holds 200,000 to 250,000 distinct CDR3 sequences, approximately 7% found once. These data were also filed under a second study, of yellow fever vaccine responses in identical twins.

Sequenced: memory (CD45RO+) T cells sorted from blood. The receptors stem from a woman aged 18-29 years in good health.

A few counts support this clonotype. The chain recombines TRBV6-2 or TRBV6-3 with TRBJ2-5, with D perhaps matching TRBD2 (6 bases). Germline V gene sequence: CDR1 MNHEY, CDR2 SVGEGT. The CDR3 is 16 residues long. Trimming removed 2 bases at V and 3 bases at J, with 16 bases between. The CDR3 reads CASSYGEAVSKETQYF. CDR3 sequence (DNA): TGTGCCAGCAGTTACGGGGAGGCAGTATCTAAAGAGACCCAGTACTTC.

V gene TRBV28 combines with J gene TRBJ2-5; no firm D call. The CDR3 contains 15 residues. V lost 6 bases and J 5 bases, leaving 19 bases between the germline ends. Germline CDR1 MDHEN, CDR2 SYDVKM. The CDR3 DNA sequence: TGTGCCAGCAGCCAACAGCCGCGGATGTGGGAGACCCAGTACTTC. It translates to CASSQQPRMWETQYF.

Many counts were recorded for this clonotype. The rearrangement uses TRBV7-9 and TRBJ2-3; no clear D gene. The CDR3 is made up of 14 amino acids. The ends were cut back, 3 bases at V and 2 bases at J, with 9 bases in the middle. Germline V gene sequence: CDR1 SEHNR, CDR2 FQNEAQ (reference sequence). The CDR3 spells CASSLRWDTDTQYF. The CDR3 nucleotides are TGTGCCAGCAGCTTGCGCTGGGACACAGATACGCAGTATTTT.

The rearrangement uses TRBV27 and TRBJ2-2; D perhaps matches TRBD1 (6 bases). This CDR3 region has 14 residues. The ends were cut back, 6 bases at V and 3 bases at J, with 11 bases in the middle. The germline V gene has CDR1 MNHEY and CDR2 SMNVEV (reference sequence). The DNA of the CDR3 is TGTGCCAGCAGAACATACAGGGACACCGGGGAGCTGTTTTTT. Translation: CASRTYRDTGELFF.

V is TRBV20-1 and J is TRBJ2-5; 11 bases align to TRBD2. This CDR3 comprises 16 residues. V lost 3 bases to trimming and J lost 3 bases; unmatched junction nucleotides: 9. Germline values: CDR1 DFQATT, CDR2 SNEGSKA (reference sequence). In DNA form, the CDR3 reads TGCAGTGCTAGCCGACTGTATAGCGGGGGGGAAGAGACCCAGTACTTC. This translates into CSASRLYSGGEETQYF.

This clonotype was seen repeatedly, ten times or more. The gene calls are TRBV7-3 and TRBJ2-7; weak D call: TRBD2 (5 bases). The V end was cut by 2 bases, the J end by 5 bases, with 16 bases between. CDR1 and CDR2 from the germline V gene are SGHTA and FQGTGA. This CDR3 contains 15 residues. The chain's CDR3 is CASSLQHGIGDEQYF. CDR3 in DNA: TGTGCCAGCAGCTTACAACACGGGATTGGCGACGAGCAGTACTTC.

The chain has TRBV11-1 and TRBJ2-5; 10 positions agree with TRBD2. Germline CDR1 SGHAT, CDR2 FQDESV (reference sequence). The CDR3 extends over 20 amino acids. J was trimmed by 1 base and V by 3 bases; bases with no gene match: 17. CDR3 sequence: CASSFYSGPRRLAGQETQYF. The CDR3 DNA reads as TGTGCCAGCAGCTTTTATTCAGGGCCACGACGACTAGCGGGCCAAGAGACCCAGTACTTC.

This rearrangement joins TRBV5-1 to TRBJ1-2; 8 bases map to TRBD1. J gave up 5 bases and V 0 bases, and 15 bases lay outside the gene matches. CDR1 is SGHRS, CDR2 YFSETQ, per germline. CDR3 length equals 18 residues. CDR3 in amino acids: CASSLGGTGTGGIYGYTF. CDR3 bases: TGCGCCAGCAGCTTGGGGGGAACCGGGACAGGCGGAATTTATGGCTACACCTTC. Variable domain in full (rest from reference TRBV5-1 and TRBJ1-2): KAGVTQTPRYLIKTRGQQVTLSCSPISGHRSVSWYQQTPGQGLQFLFEYFSETQRNKGNFPGRFSGRQFSNSRSEMNVSTLELGDSALYLCASSLGGTGTGGIYGYTFGSGTRLTVV.

This chain connects TRBV7-3 to TRBJ2-1, with D possibly TRBD1 on 6 matching bases. Trimming removed 3 bases at V and 6 bases at J, with 18 bases between. Per the germline V gene, CDR1 is SGHTA and CDR2 is FQGTGA. CDR3 length: 16 amino acids. This CDR3 reads CASSLVLRQGGNEQFF. CDR3 coding DNA: TGTGCCAGCAGCTTGGTCTTACGCCAAGGGGGCAATGAGCAGTTCTTC.

The gene calls are TRBV5-6 and TRBJ1-1; D not resolved. CDR1 and CDR2 (germline): SGHDT, YYEEEE. V was cut by 3 bases and J by 8 bases, with 8 bases left in between. The CDR3 totals 11 residues. The CDR3 DNA reads TGTGCCAGCAGCTCCCACCAGGAAGCTTTCTTT. As protein: CASSSHQEAFF.

The chain recombines TRBV12-3 or TRBV12-4 with TRBJ1-5, with D tentatively TRBD1 (6 bases). There are 14 residues in the CDR3. V lost 5 bases, J lost 9 bases, and 17 bases lay in between. This CDR3 reads CASSGPGGPRPQHF. DNA for the CDR3: TGTGCCAGCAGTGGCCCCGGGGGGCCTCGGCCCCAGCATTTT.

The CDR3 region has the DNA TGTGCCAGGACGCCTGGACCCCACAATGAGCAGTTCTTC. It encodes CARTPGPHNEQFF. The chain has TRBV27 and TRBJ2-1; D is ambiguous. CDR3 length equals 13 residues. Germline-derived CDR1 and CDR2 are MNHEY and SMNVEV (reference sequence). Trimming shortened V by 9 bases and J by 5 bases, and 14 bases separated the two germline ends.

This clonotype was recorded many times. V is TRBV20-1 and J is TRBJ2-7; TRBD1 is a possible D gene (6 bases). Germline CDR1 and CDR2: DFQATT and SNEGSKA (reference sequence). The CDR3 sequence is 14 residues long. The V end lost 0 bases, the J end lost 1 base, and 10 bases lay between the germline ends. The CDR3 nucleotides read TGCAGTGCTAGAGAAGGGCAGGGGTCCTACGAGCAGTACGTC. It yields the protein CSAREGQGSYEQYV.

This chain uses TRBV3-1 with TRBJ1-1; no clear D gene. V lost 1 base to trimming and J lost 6 bases, with 6 bases between them. CDR3 length: 12 amino acids. Germline-derived CDR1 and CDR2 are LGHDT and YNNKEL (reference sequence). CDR3 amino acids: CASSQGTPEAFF. The CDR3 DNA reads as TGTGCCAGCAGCCAAGGCACACCTGAAGCTTTCTTT.

This clonotype was seen more than once but under ten times. The rearrangement joins TRBV11-2 to TRBJ2-7; possibly TRBD2 for D (6 bases). This CDR3 spans 11 amino acids. Trimming removed 8 bases from V and 6 bases from J, with 11 bases in between. Germline CDR1 and CDR2: SGHAT and FQNNGV. The CDR3 loop is CASRLEGEQYV. CDR3 sequence (DNA): TGTGCCAGCCGTTTGGAGGGCGAGCAGTACGTC.

This clonotype was observed a handful of times. The chain combines TRBV28 with TRBJ2-1; 11 bases fit TRBD1. Germline lookup yields CDR1 MDHEN and CDR2 SYDVKM. The CDR3 sequence is 15 residues long. With V trimmed by 6 bases and J by 6 bases, 7 bases remained unmatched. CDR3 bases: TGTGCCAGCAGCCAATCCGGGACAGGGGGCAATGAGCAGTTCTTC. Amino acids: CASSQSGTGGNEQFF.

This clonotype was recorded a few times. The V and J genes are TRBV7-6 and TRBJ2-7; maybe TRBD1 (7 bases). Germline V gene lookup returns CDR1 SGHVS and CDR2 FNYEAQ. The CDR3 spans 16 residues. The V end lost 5 bases, the J end lost 3 bases, and 20 bases lay between the germline ends. CDR3 sequence: CASSSTGRGEHYEQYF. The CDR3 DNA follows: TGTGCCAGCAGCAGTACGGGCAGGGGGGAGCACTACGAGCAGTACTTC.

This sequence joins TRBV2 and TRBJ2-6; no clear D gene. CDR1 and CDR2 from the germline V gene are SNHLY and FYNNEI. V dropped 4 bases and J dropped 0 bases, with 10 bases sitting between them. The CDR3 spans 16 residues. CDR3 DNA sequence: TGTGCCAGCAGTGTCTCAGCGTCCTCTGGGGCCAACGTCCTGACTTTC. It codes for CASSVSASSGANVLTF.

This clonotype was seen more than once but under ten times. V and J are TRBV7-2 and TRBJ2-5; TRBD2 matches 16 bases. The V segment lost 5 bases and the J segment 5 bases; nucleotides outside the gene matches: 8. The V gene's germline CDR1 is SGHTA and CDR2 FQGNSA. This CDR3 comprises 17 residues. The CDR3 reads CASSPLGLAGGRETQYF. The CDR3 DNA is TGTGCCAGCAGCCCCCTGGGACTAGCGGGGGGGCGGGAGACCCAGTACTTC.

This chain links TRBV10-2 with TRBJ1-2; D call uncertain. The CDR3 consists of 14 residues. The germline CDR1 and CDR2 sequences are WSHSY and SAAADI. Trimming took off 4 bases at V and 1 base at J, with 10 bases between the two ends. CDR3 in amino acids: CASSAGRINYGYTF. CDR3 sequence (DNA): TGCGCCAGCAGTGCAGGACGGATTAACTATGGCTACACCTTC.

The chain carries TRBV4-2 and TRBJ2-1; the match to TRBD2 covers 9 bases. Per germline, CDR1 LGHNA and CDR2 YNFKEQ. J gave up 0 bases and V 0 bases, and 6 bases lay outside the gene matches. The CDR3 has 18 residues. CDR3 bases: TGTGCCAGCAGCCAAGAAGCTGATAGCGGGAGCTCCTACAATGAGCAGTTCTTC. Its translation: CASSQEADSGSSYNEQFF.

J is TRBJ2-1 and V is TRBV20-1; a possible D gene is TRBD2 (6 bases). The CDR3 is made up of 14 amino acids. CDR1 is DFQATT, CDR2 SNEGSKA, per germline (reference sequence). The V end was cut by 3 bases, the J end by 9 bases, with 18 bases between. Written as DNA, the CDR3 is TGCAGTGCTAGGCTAGTGGGGGACTTCGTTGAGCAGTTCTTC. Encoded protein: CSARLVGDFVEQFF.

This clonotype was detected a few times. The rearrangement uses TRBV5-6 and TRBJ1-2; D gene unclear. Germline lookup yields CDR1 SGHDT and CDR2 YYEEEE. Trimming shortened V by 6 bases and J by 1 base, and 13 bases separated the two germline ends. The CDR3 sequence is 14 residues long. The CDR3 coding sequence is TGTGCCAGCACATTAGGCGGGAATAACTATGGCTACACCTTC. It yields the protein CASTLGGNNYGYTF.

V gene TRBV5-1 combines with J gene TRBJ2-6, with TRBD1 matching over 8 bases. The CDR3 sequence is 18 residues long. Germline trimming cut 0 bases from V and 3 bases from J; bases unmatched to any gene: 8. CDR1 SGHRS and CDR2 YFSETQ come from the germline V gene. CDR3 sequence reads: CASSLVRQGALGANVLTF. In DNA form, the CDR3 reads TGCGCCAGCAGCTTGGTTCGTCAGGGGGCGCTTGGGGCCAACGTCCTGACTTTC.